Listed below are T cell receptor beta chains from one sample, sequenced in a study of CD4+ T cells in melanoma. Method: immunoSEQ multiplex PCR; TCRdb's copy keeps in-frame clones and lacks some. The sample contains around 55,000 clones, 60% to 80% of which appear only once. The specimen was tumor tissue. The receptors originated from a human donor with melanoma. Both conserved end residues are part of each CDR3. D genes are given only for firm matches. The size of a clone is reported for some rows only, either as once, few or many, or as a class for expanded clones.

>TRBJ1-2|-|TRBD1|TRBV19
TGTGCCAGTAGGCGACAGGGGGCTAACTATGGCTACACCTTC
CASRRQGANYGYTF
>TRBJ2-7|few|TRBD1|TRBV7-3
TGTGCCAGCAGCTTCGACAGGGTATCCCCCTACTACTACGAGCAGTACTTC
CASSFDRVSPYYYEQYF
>TRBJ2-3|-|-|TRBV29-1
TGCAGCGTTGAATTGTGGGACGGACTGGCCACAGATACGCAGTATTTT
CSVELWDGLATDTQYF
>TRBJ1-6|few|TRBD1|TRBV7-3
TGTGCCAGCAGTTCAGGACAGGGGAATTCACCCCTCCACTTT
CASSSGQGNSPLHF
>TRBJ2-2|few|-|TRBV29-1
TGCAGCGTTGACTGGAACACCGGGGAGCTGTTTTTT
CSVDWNTGELFF
>TRBJ2-3|once|-|TRBV5-1
TGCGCCAGCAGACCCCAGGGCTTTAGCACAGATACGCAGTATTTT
CASRPQGFSTDTQYF
>TRBJ2-2|-|-|TRBV7-2
TGTGCCAGCAGATCGCGGGACAGCAACACCGGGGAGCTGTTTTTT
CASRSRDSNTGELFF
>TRBJ2-7|-|TRBD1|TRBV30
TGTGCCTGGACGGGACAGGGCTCCTACGAGCAGTACTTC
CAWTGQGSYEQYF
>TRBJ2-1|few|-|TRBV30
TGTGCCTGGAGTGTATGGGGGGCAACTGAGCAGTTCTTC
CAWSVWGATEQFF
>TRBJ2-1|-|-|TRBV5-4
TGTGCCAGCAGCTTGGGGCGGCGGTTCTCTGAGCAGTTCTTC
CASSLGRRFSEQFF
>TRBJ2-1|many|TRBD1|TRBV5-1
TGCGCCAGCAGCTTACTAAGAGGGACAGGGGACAATGAGCAGTTCTTC
CASSLLRGTGDNEQFF
>TRBJ1-6|-|-|TRBV5-1
TGCGCCAGCAGCCTTCGTGGGAGTTCACCCCTCCACTTT
CASSLRGSSPLHF
>TRBJ2-1|-|TRBD2|TRBV27
TGTGCCAGCAGTTTATGGCGGGGGGGCTACAATGAGCAGTTCTTC
CASSLWRGGYNEQFF
>TRBJ1-4|-|-|TRBV6-6
TGTGCCAGCAAAGACCCTAGGACTAATGAAAAACTGTTTTTT
CASKDPRTNEKLFF
>TRBJ1-2|-|-|TRBV25-1
TGTGCCAGCAGTGAAGGGAACAGGTACTATGGCTACACCTTC
CASSEGNRYYGYTF
>TRBJ1-4|-|TRBD1|TRBV19
TGTGCCAGTAGTCACAGGGGAGGGGAAAAACTGTTTTTT
CASSHRGGEKLFF
>TRBJ2-3|few|TRBD2|TRBV19
TGTGCCAGTAGTATGGCGTTGGGAGGGGCAGATACGCAGTATTTT
CASSMALGGADTQYF
>TRBJ2-5|-|TRBD2|TRBV5-8
TGTGCCAGCAGCTTTCCCGGGACTAGCGGGGGGATTCAAGAGACCCAGTACTTC
CASSFPGTSGGIQETQYF
>TRBJ1-4|many|TRBD1|TRBV6-1
TGTGCCAGCAGTGTTGACAGGGTTGAAAAACTGTTTTTT
CASSVDRVEKLFF
>TRBJ2-7|-|-|TRBV4-1
TGCGCCAGCAGCCAAGTTGATCTCTACGAGCAGTACTTC
CASSQVDLYEQYF
>TRBJ2-1|-|TRBD1|TRBV5-8
TGTGCCAGCAGCCTGGGGACAGGGGGCCCTGCCTACAATGAGCAGTTCTTC
CASSLGTGGPAYNEQFF
>TRBJ2-5|-|-|TRBV7-9
TGTGCCAGCAGCTTAGTTCCGGGGACCCAGTACTTC
CASSLVPGTQYF
>TRBJ2-7|-|-|TRBV4-1
TGCGCCAGCAGCCCATTTATCGGAGGGGACCCCCCCTACGAGCAGTACTTC
CASSPFIGGDPPYEQYF
>TRBJ1-2|-|-|TRBV29-1
TGCAGCGTTGAGGGGAAGGGGCGCGGCTATGGCTACACCTTC
CSVEGKGRGYGYTF
>TRBJ1-2|-|TRBD1|TRBV7-9
TGTGCCAGCAGCCCAACAGGGGTTGTCTATGGCTACACCTTC
CASSPTGVVYGYTF
>TRBJ2-7|-|-|TRBV27
TGTGCCAGCAGTTACAGTCAGGCAGCCTACGAGCAGTACTTC
CASSYSQAAYEQYF
>TRBJ1-6|-|-|TRBV5-1
TGCGCCAGCAGCTTGGGACAAGGGCATAATTCACCCCTCCACTTT
CASSLGQGHNSPLHF
>TRBJ1-3|-|TRBD1|TRBV4-2
TGTGCCAGCAGCCAGGAGGACAGGGCTGGAAACACCATATATTTT
CASSQEDRAGNTIYF
>TRBJ2-1|once|-|TRBV5-6
TGTGCCAGCAGCTTGGAACTAGCACCTCGCTGGAGAAATGAGCAGTTCTTC
CASSLELAPRWRNEQFF
>TRBJ2-1|few|TRBD1|TRBV5-1
TGCGCCAGCAGACACGCAGACAGGGCCGGTGGTGAGCAGTTCTTC
CASRHADRAGGEQFF
>TRBJ2-7|many|-|TRBV30
TGTGCCTGGGCCGGTGAGGGGGCCTACGAGCAGTACTTC
CAWAGEGAYEQYF
>TRBJ2-2|-|-|TRBV6-6
TGTGCCAGCGGGGGGTACACCGGGGAGCTGTTTTTT
CASGGYTGELFF
>TRBJ2-2|-|TRBD1|TRBV6-1
TGTGCCAGCCTATTTACAGGGGTTAATGGGGGGGAGCTGTTTTTT
CASLFTGVNGGELFF
>TRBJ2-1|once|-|TRBV13
TGTGCCAGCAGCTACCACTCTACTTACAATGAGCAGTTCTTC
CASSYHSTYNEQFF